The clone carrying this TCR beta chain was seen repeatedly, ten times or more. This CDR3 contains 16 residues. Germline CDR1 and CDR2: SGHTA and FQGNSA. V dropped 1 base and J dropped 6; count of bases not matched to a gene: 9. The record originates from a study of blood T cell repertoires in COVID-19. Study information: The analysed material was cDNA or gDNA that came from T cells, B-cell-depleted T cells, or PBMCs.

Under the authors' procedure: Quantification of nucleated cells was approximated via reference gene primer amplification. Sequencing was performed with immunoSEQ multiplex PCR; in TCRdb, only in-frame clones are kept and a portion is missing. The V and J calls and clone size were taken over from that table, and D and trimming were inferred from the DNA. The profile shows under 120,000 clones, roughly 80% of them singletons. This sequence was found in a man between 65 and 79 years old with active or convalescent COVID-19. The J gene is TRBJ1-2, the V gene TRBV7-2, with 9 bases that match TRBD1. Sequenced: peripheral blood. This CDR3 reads CASSLGPTGGTDGYTF. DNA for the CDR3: TGTGCCAGCAGCTTAGGACCAACAGGGGGCACGGATGGCTACACCTTC. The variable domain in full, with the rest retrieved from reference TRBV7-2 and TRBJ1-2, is GAGVSQSPSNKVTEKGKDVELRCDPISGHTALYWYRQSLGQGLEFLIYFQGNSAPDKSGLPSDRFSAERTGGSVSTLTIQRTQQEDSAVYLCASSLGPTGGTDGYTFGSGTRLTVV.